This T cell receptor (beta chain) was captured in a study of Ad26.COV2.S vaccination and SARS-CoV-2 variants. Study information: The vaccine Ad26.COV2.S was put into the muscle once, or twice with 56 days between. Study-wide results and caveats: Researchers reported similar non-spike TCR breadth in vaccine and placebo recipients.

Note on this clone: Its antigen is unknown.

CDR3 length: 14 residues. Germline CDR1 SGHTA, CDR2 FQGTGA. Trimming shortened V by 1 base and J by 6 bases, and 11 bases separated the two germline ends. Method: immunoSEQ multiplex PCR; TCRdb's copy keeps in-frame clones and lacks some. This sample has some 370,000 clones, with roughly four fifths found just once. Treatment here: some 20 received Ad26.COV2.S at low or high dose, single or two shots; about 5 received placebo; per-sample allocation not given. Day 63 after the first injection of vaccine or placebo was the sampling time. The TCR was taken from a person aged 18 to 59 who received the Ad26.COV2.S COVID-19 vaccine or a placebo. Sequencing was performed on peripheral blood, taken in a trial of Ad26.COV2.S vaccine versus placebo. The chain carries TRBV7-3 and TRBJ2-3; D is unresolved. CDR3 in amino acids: CASSLNTRSDTQYF. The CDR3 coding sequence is TGTGCCAGCAGCTTAAATACCCGATCCGATACGCAGTATTTT. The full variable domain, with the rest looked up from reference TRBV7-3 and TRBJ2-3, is GAGVSQTPSNKVTEKGKYVELRCDPISGHTALYWYRQSLGQGPEFLIYFQGTGAADDSGLPNDRFFAVRPEGSVSTLKIQRTERGDSAVYLCASSLNTRSDTQYFGPGTRLTVL.